The rows below give T cell receptor beta chains drawn from one sample of a study of blood T cell repertoires in COVID-19. Produced via immunoSEQ multiplex PCR; TCRdb's table is partial and in-frame only. The sample has about 300,000 clones; roughly nine tenths are singletons. Sequenced material: peripheral blood. The receptors come from a woman aged 25 to 39 with COVID-19, enrolled during active disease. CDR3s include the opening cysteine and the closing phenylalanine or tryptophan. The D gene is left open where the match is weak. Where a row states a size, it is once, few, many or the class of an expanded clone; other rows omit it.

d_gene	v_gene	j_gene	abundance	CDR3nt	CDR3aa
-	TRBV5-6	TRBJ2-3	-	TGTGCCAGCAGCTTGTCAGGGCATGCAGATACGCAGTATTTT	CASSLSGHADTQYF
-	TRBV6-5	TRBJ1-1	-	TGTGCCAGCAGTTCAGGGTACACTGAAGCTTTCTTT	CASSSGYTEAFF
TRBD1	TRBV5-4	TRBJ1-1	-	TGTGCCAGCAGCATGGACAGGGCGGGGAACACTGAAGCTTTCTTT	CASSMDRAGNTEAFF
-	TRBV6-5	TRBJ2-2	-	TGTGCCAGCAGGAGGGAGTTCGCGAACACCGGGGAGCTGTTTTTT	CASRREFANTGELFF
-	TRBV5-4	TRBJ1-2	few	TGTGCCAGCAGCTGGTCGACGGAGTTCTATGGCTACACCTTC	CASSWSTEFYGYTF
-	TRBV9	TRBJ2-5	-	TGTGCCAGCAGCGTAGAAGAACGGGTTGGGGAGACCCAGTACTTC	CASSVEERVGETQYF
-	TRBV18	TRBJ1-5	-	TGTGCCAGCTCACCTTACGTTGAGAGCAATCAGCCCCAGCATTTT	CASSPYVESNQPQHF
TRBD1	TRBV18	TRBJ2-3	-	TGTGCCAGCTCACCACCAACAGGGGGATTTGGCACAGATACGCAGTATTTT	CASSPPTGGFGTDTQYF
-	TRBV10-3	TRBJ1-4	-	TGTGCCATCAGTGAGTCAGGGGTAGCACTGTTTTTT	CAISESGVALFF
TRBD1	TRBV7-9	TRBJ1-4	-	TGTGCCAGCAGCACACAGGGGATCACTAATGAAAAACTGTTTTTT	CASSTQGITNEKLFF
TRBD1	TRBV19	TRBJ2-7	-	TGTGCCAGCGAGGACAGGGGACACGAGCAGTACTTC	CASEDRGHEQYF
-	TRBV30	TRBJ1-4	-	TGTGCCTGGAGTGTACGACCTAGTGAAAAACTGTTTTTT	CAWSVRPSEKLFF
TRBD1	TRBV11-2	TRBJ1-6	-	TGTGCCAGCAGTTATACAGGGGGCGATTCACCCCTCCACTTT	CASSYTGGDSPLHF
-	TRBV15	TRBJ2-7	-	TGTGCCACCAGCACCTACCGGGACACTTACTCCTACGAGCAGTACTTC	CATSTYRDTYSYEQYF
-	TRBV23-1	TRBJ2-3	once	TGCGCCAGCAGCCTCAATATCAGGACACGGATTCTCACAGATACGCAGTATTTT	CASSLNIRTRILTDTQYF
TRBD2	TRBV15	TRBJ2-4	-	TGTGCCACCAGCAGAGGGGAAGCGGGAGGGCCTACAAACATTCAGTACTTC	CATSRGEAGGPTNIQYF
TRBD1	TRBV19	TRBJ2-1	-	TGTGCCAGTAGTATACCCGGACAGGGTAGCCATGAGCAGTTCTTC	CASSIPGQGSHEQFF
-	TRBV11-2	TRBJ1-6	-	TGTGCCAGCAGCTTCAGGGTTAGGTCACCCCTCCACTTT	CASSFRVRSPLHF
TRBD2	TRBV7-7	TRBJ2-2	-	TGTGCCAGCAGCCCGGGGACTATAGGAACCGGGGAGCTGTTTTTT	CASSPGTIGTGELFF
-	TRBV7-9	TRBJ2-5	once	TGTGCCAGCAGCCCCCAGGGTTGGGAGACCCAGTACTTC	CASSPQGWETQYF
-	TRBV10-2	TRBJ2-6	-	TGCGCCAGCAGCCCTACTTCTGGGGCCAACGTCCTGACTTTC	CASSPTSGANVLTF
-	TRBV19	TRBJ1-2	-	TGTGCCAGCATCCCTGTCGGTACAGCCGCGTCTTATGGCTACACCTTC	CASIPVGTAASYGYTF
-	TRBV29-1	TRBJ1-1	-	TGCAGCGTTGAAAGGATTAGGGGTACTGAGTTGAACACTGAAGCTTTCTTT	CSVERIRGTELNTEAFF
TRBD1	TRBV7-2	TRBJ1-2	-	TGTGCCAGCAGCTTAGCCCCAGTCCAGGGGGCAACGTATGGCTACACCTTC	CASSLAPVQGATYGYTF
-	TRBV6-4	TRBJ2-1	-	TGTGCCAGCAGTGCCGGACAGCCCTACAATGAGCAGTTCTTC	CASSAGQPYNEQFF
-	TRBV7-9	TRBJ1-1	-	TGTGCCAGCACCATAGACCCACTCAGGGACACTGAAGCTTTCTTT	CASTIDPLRDTEAFF
-	TRBV18	TRBJ2-7	-	TGTGCCAGCTCACCAGCCCAGGGGATATCCTACGAGCAGTACTTC	CASSPAQGISYEQYF
TRBD2	TRBV19	TRBJ2-5	-	TGTGCCAGTAGTATGGAGTCGGGACTAGCGGGAGTACAAAACTCCCAGTACTTC	CASSMESGLAGVQNSQYF
-	TRBV15	TRBJ2-5	few	TGTGCCACCAGCCTAGGGGTGGGAGAGACCCAGTACTTC	CATSLGVGETQYF
-	TRBV5-6	TRBJ1-4	once	TGTGCCAGCAGCTTGGGAGAGGAGGGGAATGTGGAAAAACTGTTTTTT	CASSLGEEGNVEKLFF
-	TRBV27	TRBJ1-6	-	TGTGCCAGCAGTTTATCGATTAGGGCAGGGGCATCCTATAATTCACCCCTCCACTTT	CASSLSIRAGASYNSPLHF
TRBD1	TRBV6-4	TRBJ1-2	-	TGTGCCAGCAGTGACGGGACAGGATCGGGATATGGCTACACCTTC	CASSDGTGSGYGYTF
-	TRBV9	TRBJ1-1	-	TGTGCCAGCAGCGTAGTTCCGGGAGAGGGGACTGAAGCTTTCTTT	CASSVVPGEGTEAFF
-	TRBV15	TRBJ2-5	once	TGTGCCACCAGCAGATTCGGGAGATTGGAGACCCAGTACTTC	CATSRFGRLETQYF
-	TRBV30	TRBJ1-1	-	TGTGCCTGGAGTAGACGGGCTGAAGCTTTCTTT	CAWSRRAEAFF
TRBD2	TRBV7-8	TRBJ2-5	-	TGTGCCAGCAGCTATGTAGCGGGAGGAGAGACCCAGTACTTC	CASSYVAGGETQYF
TRBD2	TRBV7-2	TRBJ2-5	-	TGTGCCAGCAGCCGGGGACTAGCGGGGCAAGAGACCCAGTACTTC	CASSRGLAGQETQYF
-	TRBV14	TRBJ1-2	-	TGTGCCAGCAGCCAAGTACAGGGAGCCATGGATAGCTACACCTTC	CASSQVQGAMDSYTF
TRBD1	TRBV6-5	TRBJ1-3	-	TGTGCCAGCAGTCGACGACAGGGCTCTGGAAACACCATATATTTT	CASSRRQGSGNTIYF
-	TRBV30	TRBJ1-1	-	TGTGCCTGGGGCGGGGTTCCGAACACTGAAGCTTTCTTT	CAWGGVPNTEAFF
TRBD2	TRBV7-2	TRBJ2-7	once	TGTGCCAGCGGGACTAGCGGATTTTCGCCTACCTACGAGCAGTACTTC	CASGTSGFSPTYEQYF
TRBD1	TRBV11-2	TRBJ1-1	-	TGTGCCAGCAGCTTAGTGACAGGGGGTGGCACTGAAGCTTTCTTT	CASSLVTGGGTEAFF
-	TRBV18	TRBJ2-1	-	TGTGCCAGCTCACCCCGGCAGGGAAGGAATGAGCAGTTCTTC	CASSPRQGRNEQFF
TRBD2	TRBV5-6	TRBJ2-3	-	TGTGCCAGCACCCGGGGGGGACCTAGCACAGATACGCAGTATTTT	CASTRGGPSTDTQYF
-	TRBV7-9	TRBJ1-1	-	TGTGCCAGCAGCTTACTGGAGGGGCCCCACACTGAAGCTTTCTTT	CASSLLEGPHTEAFF
-	TRBV6-2/TRBV6-3	TRBJ2-7	-	TGTGCCAGCAGTTACGCTAGCGCCTACAGCTCCTACGAGCAGTACTTC	CASSYASAYSSYEQYF
-	TRBV11-2	TRBJ1-4	-	TGTGCCAGCAGCCCGCAGACAGGATTAAATGAAAAACTGTTTTTT	CASSPQTGLNEKLFF
TRBD2	TRBV7-7	TRBJ2-1	-	TGTGCCAGCAGCGTATCGCGCGGGGTGGCGGGAGTAAATGAGCAGTTCTTC	CASSVSRGVAGVNEQFF
-	TRBV5-1	TRBJ1-1	-	TGCGCCAGCAGTCAGAGCGGACAGACTGAAGCTTTCTTT	CASSQSGQTEAFF
-	TRBV2	TRBJ2-2	-	TGTGCCAGCAGTGAAATTAGCGCGAACACCGGGGAGCTGTTTTTT	CASSEISANTGELFF
-	TRBV19	TRBJ1-3	-	TGTGCCAGTAGTATCGACTCAGGGACTGGAAACACCATATATTTT	CASSIDSGTGNTIYF
TRBD2	TRBV5-4	TRBJ2-1	-	TGTGCCAGCAGCTTCGCGACTAGCGGGAACAATGAGCAGTTCTTC	CASSFATSGNNEQFF